Detailed here is one TCR beta chain. The sample belongs to a study of beta chain features in type 1 diabetes. The V end was cut by 8 bases, the J end by 3 bases, with 14 bases between. Germline V CDR1 and CDR2: LNHNV, YYDKDF (reference sequence). The CDR3 is 13 residues long. Every bit of the isolated RNA underwent reverse transcription, so sequencing read expressed TCRB transcripts. About 3.5 million reads per sample on average were obtained from naive, central memory and regulatory T cell samples. The assay was immunoSEQ multiplex PCR, and TCRdb's table has in-frame clones only and misses some. The sample has about 360,000 clones; 10% to 15% are singletons.

The sample taken for sequencing was naive CD4+ T cells from blood. The receptor was derived from a young man in good health. The gene calls are TRBV15 and TRBJ2-7; no clear D. DNA of the CDR3: TGTGCCACCTCGAGAGACACCCTCTACGAGCAGTACTTC. This encodes CATSRDTLYEQYF. The variable domain in full, with the rest retrieved from reference TRBV15 and TRBJ2-7, is DAMVIQNPRYQVTQFGKPVTLSCSQTLNHNVMYWYQQKSSQAPKLLFHYYDKDFNNEADTPDNFQSRRPNTSFCFLDIRSPGLGDTAMYLCATSRDTLYEQYFGPGTRLTVT.